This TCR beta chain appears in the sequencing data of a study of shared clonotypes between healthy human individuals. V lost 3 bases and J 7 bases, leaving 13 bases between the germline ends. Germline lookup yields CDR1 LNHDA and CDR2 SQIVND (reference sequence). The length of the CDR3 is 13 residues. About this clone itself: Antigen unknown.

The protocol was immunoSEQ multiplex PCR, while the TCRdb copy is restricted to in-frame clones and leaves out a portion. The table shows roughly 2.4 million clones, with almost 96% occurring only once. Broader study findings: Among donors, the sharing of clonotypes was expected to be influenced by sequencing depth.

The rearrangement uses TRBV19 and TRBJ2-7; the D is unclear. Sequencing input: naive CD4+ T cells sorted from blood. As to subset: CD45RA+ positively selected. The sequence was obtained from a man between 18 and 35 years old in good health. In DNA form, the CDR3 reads TGTGCCAGTAGTATGGAGCGAGCTCGGGAGCAGTACTTC. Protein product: CASSMERAREQYF.